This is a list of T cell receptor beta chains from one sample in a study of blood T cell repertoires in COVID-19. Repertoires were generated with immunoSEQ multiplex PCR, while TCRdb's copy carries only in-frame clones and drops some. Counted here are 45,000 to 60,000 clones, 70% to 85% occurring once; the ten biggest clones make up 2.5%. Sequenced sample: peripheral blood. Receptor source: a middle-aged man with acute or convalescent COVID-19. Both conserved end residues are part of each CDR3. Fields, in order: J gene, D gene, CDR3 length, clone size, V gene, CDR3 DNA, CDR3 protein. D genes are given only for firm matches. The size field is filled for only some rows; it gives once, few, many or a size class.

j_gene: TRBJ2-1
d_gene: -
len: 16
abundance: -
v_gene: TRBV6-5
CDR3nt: TGTGCCAGCAGTTCCCGTGGCGGGACCTCCTACAATGAGCAGTTCTTC
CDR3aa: CASSSRGGTSYNEQFF

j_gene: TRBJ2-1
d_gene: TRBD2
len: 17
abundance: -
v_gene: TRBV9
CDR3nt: TGTGCCAGCAGTGGCTCTCCTAGCGGGAGCTCCTACAATGAGCAGTTCTTC
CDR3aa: CASSGSPSGSSYNEQFF

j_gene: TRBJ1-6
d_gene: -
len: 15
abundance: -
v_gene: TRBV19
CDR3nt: TGTGCCAGTGGACCCGCAGGGGCCAAAAATTCACCCCTCCACTTT
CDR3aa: CASGPAGAKNSPLHF

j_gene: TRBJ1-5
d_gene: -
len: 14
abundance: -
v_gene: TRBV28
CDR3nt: TGTGCCAGCAGTTTCCCGGACAGATATCAGCCCCAGCATTTT
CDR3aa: CASSFPDRYQPQHF

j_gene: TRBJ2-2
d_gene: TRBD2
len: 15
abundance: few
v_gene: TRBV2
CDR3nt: TGTGCCAGCAGTGGACTAGCGGGGGGGACCGGGGAGCTGTTTTTT
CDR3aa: CASSGLAGGTGELFF

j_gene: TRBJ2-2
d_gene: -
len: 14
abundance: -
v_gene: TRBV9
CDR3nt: TGTGCCAGCAGCGTAGAGCCTAACACCGGGGAGCTGTTTTTT
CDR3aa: CASSVEPNTGELFF

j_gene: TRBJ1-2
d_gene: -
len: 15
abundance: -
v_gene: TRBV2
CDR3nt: TGTGCCAGCATCCGAGACACGGCTAACAGTTATGGCTACACCTTC
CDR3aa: CASIRDTANSYGYTF

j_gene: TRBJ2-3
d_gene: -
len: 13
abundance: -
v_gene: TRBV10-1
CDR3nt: TGCGCCAGCAGTGGGGCTATCAGGGGTACGCAGTATTTT
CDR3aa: CASSGAIRGTQYF

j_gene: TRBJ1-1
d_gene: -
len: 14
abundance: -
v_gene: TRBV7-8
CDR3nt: TGTGCCAGCAGCTTACAGGCAGGGCACACTGAAGCTTTCTTT
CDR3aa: CASSLQAGHTEAFF

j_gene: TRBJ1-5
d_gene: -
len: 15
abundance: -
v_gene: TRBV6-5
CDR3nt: TGTGCCAGCAGAGGGGCTATCTGGGACAATCAGCCCCAGCATTTT
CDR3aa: CASRGAIWDNQPQHF

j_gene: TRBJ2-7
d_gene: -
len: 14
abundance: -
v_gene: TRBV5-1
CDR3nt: TGCGCCAGCAGCTTGAGTGACAAGCCCTACGAGCAGTACTTC
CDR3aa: CASSLSDKPYEQYF

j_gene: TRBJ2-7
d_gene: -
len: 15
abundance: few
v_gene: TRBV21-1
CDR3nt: TGTGCCAGCAGCAACAGGGGGCCCAACTGTTGCGAGCAGTACTTC
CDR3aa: CASSNRGPNCCEQYF

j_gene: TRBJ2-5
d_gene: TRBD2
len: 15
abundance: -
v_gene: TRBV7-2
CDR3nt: TGTGCCAGCAGCTTACAAGCGGGGTACCAAGAGACCCAGTACTTC
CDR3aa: CASSLQAGYQETQYF

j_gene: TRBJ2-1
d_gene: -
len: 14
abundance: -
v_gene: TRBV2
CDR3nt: TGTGCCAGCACGGTGCGGGTCTCCTACAATGAGCAGTTCTTC
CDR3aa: CASTVRVSYNEQFF

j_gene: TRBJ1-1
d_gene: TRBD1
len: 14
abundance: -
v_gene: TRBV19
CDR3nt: TGTGCCAGTAACATCTGGGACAGGGGTTCCGGAGCTTTCTTT
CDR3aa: CASNIWDRGSGAFF

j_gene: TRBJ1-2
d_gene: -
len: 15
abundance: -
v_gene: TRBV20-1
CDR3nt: TGCAGTGCTAGTGGAGGGACCGCGGGGCCCTATGGCTACACCTTC
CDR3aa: CSASGGTAGPYGYTF

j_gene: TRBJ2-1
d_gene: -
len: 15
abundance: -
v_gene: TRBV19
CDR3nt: TGTGCCAGTAGTATGCCTCAGGGGTTCGACAATGAGCAGTTCTTC
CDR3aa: CASSMPQGFDNEQFF

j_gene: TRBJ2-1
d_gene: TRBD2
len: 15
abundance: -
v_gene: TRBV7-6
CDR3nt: TGTGCCAGCAGACCTACTAGCGGGGGGCGCAATGAGCAGTTCTTC
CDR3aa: CASRPTSGGRNEQFF

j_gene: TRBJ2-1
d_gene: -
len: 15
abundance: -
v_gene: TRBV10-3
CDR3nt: TGTGCCATCAGTGATGTGATTAGCTCCTACAATGAGCAGTTCTTC
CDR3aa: CAISDVISSYNEQFF

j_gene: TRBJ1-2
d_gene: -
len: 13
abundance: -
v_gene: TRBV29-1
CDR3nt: TGCAGCGTTGTCGGGCAGACGGAGGATGGCTACACCTTC
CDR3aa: CSVVGQTEDGYTF

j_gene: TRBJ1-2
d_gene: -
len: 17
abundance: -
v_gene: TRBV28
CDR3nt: TGTGCCAGCAGCTACCTAGACCGCTGGCCGGGTTACTATGGCTACACCTTC
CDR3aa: CASSYLDRWPGYYGYTF

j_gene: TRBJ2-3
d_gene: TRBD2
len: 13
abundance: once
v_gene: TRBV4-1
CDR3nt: TGCGCCAGCAGCCCGACTAGCGTGGGTACGCAGTATTTT
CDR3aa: CASSPTSVGTQYF

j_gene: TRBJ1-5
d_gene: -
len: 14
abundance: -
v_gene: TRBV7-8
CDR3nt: TGTGCCAGCAGCTTAGCGCTGGGGGGTCAGCCCCAGCATTTT
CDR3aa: CASSLALGGQPQHF

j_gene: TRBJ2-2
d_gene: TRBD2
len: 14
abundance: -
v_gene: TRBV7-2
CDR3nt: TGTGCCAGCAGCTGGCTAGCGGGAGGCTGGGAGCTGTTTTTT
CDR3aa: CASSWLAGGWELFF